These T cell receptor beta chains were read from a single sample in a study of cytomegalovirus exposure and HLA in healthy donors. Sequencing used immunoSEQ multiplex PCR; TCRdb keeps in-frame clones, though not all of them. The sample contains 150,000 to 200,000 clones, roughly four fifths of which appear only once. The specimen was PBMCs. Source of these receptors: a woman aged 18-29 years in good health and CMV-seropositive. CDR3s include the opening cysteine and the closing phenylalanine or tryptophan. Each record gives: CDR3 protein, J gene, V gene, D gene, clone size. D genes are given only for firm matches. The listing skips clone size in some rows; elsewhere it reads once, few, many or a size class.

CDR3: CASSSWWAGNTIYF; J: TRBJ1-3; V: TRBV5-8; D: .; size: .
CDR3: CAWSVDREHYGYTF; J: TRBJ1-2; V: TRBV30; D: .; size: .
CDR3: CASSPGTGSNEQFF; J: TRBJ2-1; V: TRBV5-8; D: TRBD1; size: .
CDR3: CASSHDGQAFQETQYF; J: TRBJ2-5; V: TRBV14; D: TRBD1; size: .
CDR3: CASSIGWTGGLADEQFF; J: TRBJ2-1; V: TRBV19; D: TRBD1; size: .
CDR3: CASSRGETQYF; J: TRBJ2-5; V: TRBV14; D: .; size: .
CDR3: CATAPLAGDFYEQYF; J: TRBJ2-7; V: TRBV10-3; D: TRBD2; size: .
CDR3: CASSLSGEIGYTF; J: TRBJ1-2; V: TRBV10-1; D: .; size: .
CDR3: CASSTGTDLYGYTF; J: TRBJ1-2; V: TRBV28; D: .; size: .
CDR3: CASSMSGALQETQYF; J: TRBJ2-5; V: TRBV19; D: .; size: once
CDR3: CASSYLGTGENTEAFF; J: TRBJ1-1; V: TRBV6-5; D: TRBD1; size: .
CDR3: CAWSEGAHTEAFF; J: TRBJ1-1; V: TRBV30; D: .; size: .
CDR3: CSAWGLNNEQFF; J: TRBJ2-1; V: TRBV29-1; D: .; size: .
CDR3: CASSGDTNQPQHF; J: TRBJ1-5; V: TRBV2; D: .; size: .
CDR3: CASRPGTGSYEQYF; J: TRBJ2-7; V: TRBV5-1; D: TRBD1; size: once
CDR3: CASSVGDSNEAFF; J: TRBJ1-1; V: TRBV9; D: TRBD1; size: .
CDR3: CASSPGQGGEQYF; J: TRBJ2-7; V: TRBV27; D: TRBD1; size: .
CDR3: CASGGGGMNTEAFF; J: TRBJ1-1; V: TRBV19; D: .; size: .
CDR3: CASSQDIQGWNTEAFF; J: TRBJ1-1; V: TRBV4-1; D: TRBD1; size: few
CDR3: CASNGEGNTIYF; J: TRBJ1-3; V: TRBV6-1; D: .; size: .
CDR3: CASTKNEGPYEQYF; J: TRBJ2-7; V: TRBV9; D: .; size: .
CDR3: CASRSYDRGNEQFF; J: TRBJ2-1; V: TRBV7-9; D: TRBD1; size: .
CDR3: CASSDSDRYYGYTF; J: TRBJ1-2; V: TRBV25-1; D: .; size: few
CDR3: CASSATGRGEKLFF; J: TRBJ1-4; V: TRBV9; D: .; size: .
CDR3: CATSGTSRQVGYTF; J: TRBJ1-2; V: TRBV15; D: .; size: .
CDR3: CASGPGTSDTGELFF; J: TRBJ2-2; V: TRBV12-5; D: TRBD2; size: .
CDR3: CASSTGFYGYTF; J: TRBJ1-2; V: TRBV2; D: .; size: .
CDR3: CASSLASLGFEAFF; J: TRBJ1-1; V: TRBV7-8; D: .; size: .
CDR3: CASSYEEVGANEQFF; J: TRBJ2-1; V: TRBV6-6; D: .; size: .
CDR3: CAISDRTGFNSPLHF; J: TRBJ1-6; V: TRBV10-3; D: TRBD1; size: .
CDR3: CASSMATTDTQYF; J: TRBJ2-3; V: TRBV7-3; D: .; size: once
CDR3: CASSPRDRRSYEQYF; J: TRBJ2-7; V: TRBV7-2; D: TRBD1; size: .
CDR3: CASSGNGNGYTF; J: TRBJ1-2; V: TRBV10-1; D: .; size: once
CDR3: CASSVEETQYF; J: TRBJ2-5; V: TRBV28; D: .; size: .
CDR3: CASSLSTTGETFF; J: TRBJ1-1; V: TRBV27; D: TRBD1; size: .
CDR3: CASSLSLVGASGTGELFF; J: TRBJ2-2; V: TRBV27; D: .; size: once
CDR3: CASSSGQGLSEQYF; J: TRBJ2-7; V: TRBV5-1; D: TRBD1; size: few
CDR3: CASSQVGPSTDTQYF; J: TRBJ2-3; V: TRBV4-2; D: .; size: .
CDR3: CASSTPRDRAFYGYTF; J: TRBJ1-2; V: TRBV19; D: TRBD1; size: .
CDR3: CAISESGGSYEQYF; J: TRBJ2-7; V: TRBV10-3; D: .; size: .
CDR3: CASSPVSKAGGYTDTQYF; J: TRBJ2-3; V: TRBV27; D: TRBD2; size: .
CDR3: CASSPPGLAETGELFF; J: TRBJ2-2; V: TRBV7-3; D: TRBD2; size: .
CDR3: CASSPGQVPSYEQYF; J: TRBJ2-7; V: TRBV5-4; D: TRBD1; size: .